The 26 T cell receptor beta chains below come from one sample, sequenced in a study of blood T cell repertoires in COVID-19. Repertoires were generated with immunoSEQ multiplex PCR, while TCRdb's copy carries only in-frame clones and drops some. The repertoire holds about 160,000 clones, with about 81% as singletons. The specimen sequenced was peripheral blood. The receptors were sampled from a woman at least 80 years old with acute or convalescent COVID-19.

The V gene is TRBV5-1, the J gene TRBJ2-1, with 11 bases lining up with TRBD1. J was trimmed by 6 bases and V by 4 bases; bases with no gene match: 6. The germline gives CDR1 SGHRS, CDR2 YFSETQ. There are 15 residues in the CDR3. The CDR3 DNA sequence: TGCGCCAGCAGCCTTGAGGGGACAGGGGGCAATGAGCAGTTCTTC. It translates to CASSLEGTGGNEQFF.

Comment on this clone: One junction end does not reproduce the germline sequence, and a read error may be involved. The chain combines TRBV7-7 with TRBJ1-1; TRBD1 agrees at 9 bases. There are 14 residues in the CDR3. Germline V gives CDR1 SSHAT, CDR2 FNYEAQ (reference sequence). CDR3 amino acids: CASSFTGTGHPAFF. The CDR3 DNA is TGTGCTAGCAGCTTCACCGGGACAGGGCATCCAGCTTTCTTT.

This chain connects TRBV19 to TRBJ2-5; D is unresolved. This CDR3 region has 13 residues. The V gene's germline CDR1 is LNHDA and CDR2 SQIVND (reference sequence). V was clipped by 6 bases and J by 5 bases, with 13 bases between them. CDR3 coding DNA: TGTGCCAGTAGCAACTTTCTCGGGGAGACCCAGTACTTC. This codes for CASSNFLGETQYF.

V and J are TRBV6-5 and TRBJ1-2, with 9 bases aligning to TRBD1. The CDR3 is 15 residues long. The J segment lost 4 bases and the V segment lost 6 bases, leaving 9 bases of the junction unmatched. CDR1 is MNHEY, CDR2 SVGAGI, per germline. The CDR3 bases are TGTGCCAGCAGAACCGGGACAGGGAAGGGCTATGGCTACACCTTC. It codes for CASRTGTGKGYGYTF.

The rearrangement links TRBV10-2 to TRBJ2-3, with TRBD2 identical over 10 bases. J lost 2 bases, V lost 3 bases, and 8 bases had no gene match. Germline V gene sequence: CDR1 WSHSY, CDR2 SAAADI. This CDR3 contains 17 residues. Here the CDR3 DNA reads TGCGCCAGCAGTGACGGGGCTAGCGGGGGCATCACAGATACGCAGTATTTT. The encoded protein is CASSDGASGGITDTQYF.

This rearrangement joins TRBV27 to TRBJ2-2; D is possibly TRBD1 (6 bases). CDR3 length: 15 amino acids. Germline V gene lookup returns CDR1 MNHEY and CDR2 SMNVEV (reference sequence). With 6 bases removed from V and 1 base from J, the gap between germline ends came to 12 bases. The CDR3 protein is CASRAGTKNTGELFF. In nucleotides, the CDR3 is TGTGCCAGCAGAGCCGGGACAAAGAACACCGGGGAGCTGTTTTTT.

The CDR3 here is CASSVAGGGTSDTQYF. CDR3 nucleotides: TGTGCCAGCAGCGTAGCCGGGGGGGGCACTTCAGATACGCAGTATTTT. The chain combines TRBV9 with TRBJ2-3; TRBD2 matches at 8 bases. V lost 0 bases to trimming and J lost 4 bases; unmatched junction nucleotides: 7. The CDR3 has 16 amino acids. Germline CDR1 SGDLS, CDR2 YYNGEE. Full variable domain (missing parts from reference TRBV9 and TRBJ2-3): DSGVTQTPKHLITATGQRVTLRCSPRSGDLSVYWYQQSLDQGLQFLIQYYNGEERAKGNILERFSAQQFPDLHSELNLSSLELGDSALYFCASSVAGGGTSDTQYFGPGTRLTVL.

The gene calls are TRBV5-1 and TRBJ1-5; 7 nucleotides line up with TRBD1. J was trimmed by 3 bases and V by 1 base; bases with no gene match: 4. This CDR3 is built from 15 residues. Germline CDR1 reads SGHRS; CDR2 reads YFSETQ. Here the CDR3 reads CASSLTGDYNQPQHF. The DNA for the CDR3 is TGCGCCAGCAGCTTGACAGGGGATTACAATCAGCCCCAGCATTTT. Full variable domain (remainder filled in from reference TRBV5-1 and TRBJ1-5): KAGVTQTPRYLIKTRGQQVTLSCSPISGHRSVSWYQQTPGQGLQFLFEYFSETQRNKGNFPGRFSGRQFSNSRSEMNVSTLELGDSALYLCASSLTGDYNQPQHFGDGTRLSIL.

The chain has TRBV29-1 and TRBJ2-1; 8 bases are shared with TRBD2. The J segment lost 2 bases and the V segment lost 7 bases, leaving 4 bases of the junction unmatched. The CDR3 runs to 13 residues. Germline lookup yields CDR1 SQVTM and CDR2 ANQGSEA. The CDR3 loop reads CSGEGLAYNEQFF. In DNA, the CDR3 is TGCAGCGGGGAGGGACTAGCCTACAATGAGCAGTTCTTC.

The rearrangement links TRBV19 to TRBJ2-1; 11 bases align to TRBD1. Germline V gene sequence: CDR1 LNHDA, CDR2 SQIVND (reference sequence). The CDR3 has 18 residues. With V trimmed by 9 bases and J by 4 bases, 17 bases remained unmatched. The CDR3 DNA is TGTGCCAGCTTCGGGACAGGGGGGCAAACTGGAAATTACAATGAGCAGTTCTTC. Residues: CASFGTGGQTGNYNEQFF.

This rearrangement joins TRBV3-1 (or the pseudogene TRBV3-2) to TRBJ1-5; D gene ambiguous. The CDR3 consists of 13 residues. Trimming removed 0 bases from V and 9 bases from J, with 9 bases in between. Germline V gene lookup returns CDR1 LGHDT and CDR2 YNNKEL (reference sequence). CDR3 nucleotides: TGTGCCAGCAGCCAAGACGGGGTGAGGCCCCAGCATTTT. The encoded protein is CASSQDGVRPQHF.

In its sample, this clone was seen a few times. The V and J genes are TRBV29-1 and TRBJ1-2; D might be TRBD1 (6 bases). From germline, CDR1 is SQVTM and CDR2 ANQGSEA. V was trimmed by 3 bases and J by 4 bases, leaving 12 bases between them. The CDR3 has 13 amino acids. CDR3 amino acids: CSVEGRGTYGYTF. DNA for the CDR3: TGCAGCGTTGAGGGCAGGGGAACCTATGGCTACACCTTC.

The chain is built from TRBV18 and TRBJ2-3; no clear D gene. Germline V gene data show CDR1 as KGHSH and CDR2 as LQKENI. CDR3 length: 13 residues. V was clipped by 3 bases and J by 3 bases, with 7 bases between them. The CDR3 here is CASSPPTTDTQYF. The CDR3 nucleotides read TGTGCCAGCTCACCCCCTACTACAGATACGCAGTATTTT.

The chain joins TRBV5-6 to TRBJ1-2, with 9 bases matching TRBD1. CDR3 size: 15 residues. J was trimmed by 2 bases and V by 6 bases; bases with no gene match: 8. Per germline, CDR1 SGHDT and CDR2 YYEEEE. The CDR3 DNA reads TGTGCCAGCACCAAATGGACAGGGGTAAACTATGGCTACACCTTC. Translation: CASTKWTGVNYGYTF.

The chain is built from TRBV5-1 and TRBJ1-1; D is ambiguous. CDR3 length equals 16 residues. CDR1 is SGHRS and CDR2 is YFSETQ in the germline V gene. V was pared by 0 bases and J by 0 bases, with 12 bases between. The CDR3 nucleotides read TGCGCCAGCAGCTTGGCACAGCACAACATGAACACTGAAGCTTTCTTT. Its protein product is CASSLAQHNMNTEAFF.

The genes are TRBV4-2 and TRBJ1-3; D uncertain. CDR1 is LGHNA and CDR2 is YNFKEQ in the germline V gene. The CDR3 runs to 15 residues. The V end lost 3 bases, the J end lost 0 bases, and 9 bases lay between the germline ends. The CDR3 loop reads CASSHDTSSGNTIYF. CDR3 nucleotides: TGTGCCAGCAGCCACGACACGAGCTCTGGAAACACCATATATTTT.

In its sample, this clone was seen a few times. V is TRBV27 and J is TRBJ2-7; 10 nucleotides line up with TRBD2. Germline V lookup: CDR1 MNHEY, CDR2 SMNVEV (reference sequence). The V gene end was trimmed by 8 bases and the J gene end by 2 bases; junction bases not matched to a gene: 3. CDR3 length equals 13 residues. Written as DNA, the CDR3 is TGTGCCAGCCGACTAGCGGGCCCCTACGAGCAGTACTTC. This sequence encodes CASRLAGPYEQYF.

V usage is TRBV9 and J usage is TRBJ2-6; TRBD2 might be the D (6 bases). Germline V gene data show CDR1 as SGDLS and CDR2 as YYNGEE. The length of the CDR3 is 17 residues. Trimming removed 0 bases from V and 1 base from J, with 11 bases in between. CDR3 sequence (DNA): TGTGCCAGCAGCGTAGATCAGGGAGGTTCTGGGGCCAACGTCCTGACTTTC. This gives the protein CASSVDQGGSGANVLTF.

This sequence joins TRBV27 and TRBJ1-1, with D possibly TRBD1 on 6 matching bases. The V end was cut by 5 bases, the J end by 1 base, with 8 bases between. Germline V gene data show CDR1 as MNHEY and CDR2 as SMNVEV (reference sequence). CDR3 size: 13 residues. The CDR3 sequence: CASSTQGNTEAFF. Written as DNA, the CDR3 is TGTGCCAGCAGTACACAGGGGAACACTGAAGCTTTCTTT.

The V gene is TRBV27, the J gene TRBJ2-7; D may be TRBD2 (6 bases). V was trimmed by 0 bases and J by 5 bases, leaving 8 bases between them. The CDR3 runs to 13 residues. Germline V gene lookup returns CDR1 MNHEY and CDR2 SMNVEV (reference sequence). In DNA form, the CDR3 reads TGTGCCAGCAGTTTATCGGAGGGTGACGAGCAGTACTTC. Protein sequence: CASSLSEGDEQYF.

The CDR3 loop is CASMGLLGADTQYF. CDR3 nucleotides: TGTGCCAGCATGGGGCTTTTAGGGGCAGATACGCAGTATTTT. The V and J genes are TRBV28 and TRBJ2-3, with a tentative D call TRBD1 (5 bases). Trimming cost V 7 bases and J 4 bases, with 15 bases left between them. CDR3 length: 14 residues. The germline gives CDR1 MDHEN, CDR2 SYDVKM.

This clone was recorded only once. The chain recombines TRBV5-6 with TRBJ1-1, with D possibly TRBD1 on 6 matching bases. V was shortened by 4 bases and J by 1 base, with 8 bases between the two germline ends. CDR3 size: 13 residues. Germline V gene data show CDR1 as SGHDT and CDR2 as YYEEEE. CDR3 DNA: TGTGCCAGCAGCGGGGACACGAACACTGAAGCTTTCTTT. As protein: CASSGDTNTEAFF.

The chain has TRBV4-2 and TRBJ1-5; tentatively, D is TRBD1 (5 bases). V was cut by 4 bases and J by 5 bases, with 15 bases left in between. The CDR3 is 15 residues long. CDR1 is LGHNA, CDR2 YNFKEQ, per germline. Here the CDR3 DNA reads TGTGCCAGCAGCCCCACCTGGGGGGACGATCAGCCCCAGCATTTT. As protein: CASSPTWGDDQPQHF.

V and J are TRBV3-1 (or the pseudogene TRBV3-2) and TRBJ1-1, with D perhaps TRBD1 (5 bases). This CDR3 spans 13 amino acids. Germline loops: CDR1 LGHDT, CDR2 YNNKEL (reference sequence). V was pared by 1 base and J by 6 bases, with 9 bases between. CDR3 residues: CASSQVTGSEAFF. The DNA of the CDR3 is TGTGCCAGCAGCCAAGTTACAGGCTCTGAAGCTTTCTTT.

The chain couples TRBV9 to TRBJ1-5; 8 positions agree with TRBD1. The CDR3 covers 15 residues. The V and J ends lost 6 bases and 0 bases, in that order; junction bases with no gene match: 5. Germline CDR1 reads SGDLS; CDR2 reads YYNGEE. The CDR3 DNA sequence: TGTGCCAGCAACGACAGGGGAGATAGCAATCAGCCCCAGCATTTT. Encoded protein: CASNDRGDSNQPQHF.

This clone was seen a handful of times. CDR3 bases: TGTGCCAGCAGCTGGACTAGCGGGATAGGCCCCTACAATGAGCAGTTCTTC. It encodes CASSWTSGIGPYNEQFF. The genes are TRBV7-9 and TRBJ2-1, with 12 bases that match TRBD2. This CDR3 is 17 amino acids long. V gave up 4 bases and J gave up 2 bases; unmatched junction bases: 6. Per the germline V gene, CDR1 is SEHNR and CDR2 is FQNEAQ (reference sequence).